A selection of T cell receptor beta chains follows, all from one sample in a study of human T cells and chemical hapten exposure. TCRdb re-called the reads through MiXCR, storing one row per CDR3 protein. The sample lists fewer than 150,000 distinct CDR3 sequences, roughly 8.5% seen once, with 1.1% to 1.5% in the top ten. Sequenced: whole blood. These receptors originate from a human donor in good health. Some clones in this sample may be carry-over from other donors' samples. The CDR3 runs from the conserved cysteine through the conserved F or W. The order of the fields is J gene, clone size, V gene, D gene, CDR3 protein, CDR3 DNA. A D gene is named only where the DNA matches it firmly. Part of the rows lack a size; the others show once, few, many or a class for expanded clones.

j_call: TRBJ2-4
clone_size: .
v_call: TRBV18
d_call: .
cdr3_aa: CASSPLSSSNGNIQYF
cdr3_nt: TGTGCCAGCTCACCACTTAGCTCGAGTAATGGAAACATTCAGTACTTC

j_call: TRBJ1-2
clone_size: many
v_call: TRBV5-1
d_call: .
cdr3_aa: CASSLGVNYGYTF
cdr3_nt: TGCGCCAGCAGCTTGGGAGTTAACTATGGCTACACCTTC

j_call: TRBJ2-1
clone_size: few
v_call: TRBV25-1
d_call: .
cdr3_aa: CASSARGRGTEQFF
cdr3_nt: TGTGCCAGCAGTGCCCGGGGCAGGGGAACTGAGCAGTTCTTC

j_call: TRBJ2-2
clone_size: .
v_call: TRBV19
d_call: .
cdr3_aa: CASSIVRGELFF
cdr3_nt: TGTGCCAGTAGTATAGTTCGCGGGGAGCTGTTTTTT

j_call: TRBJ2-7
clone_size: many
v_call: TRBV9
d_call: .
cdr3_aa: CASSVAGAAYEQYF
cdr3_nt: TGTGCCAGCAGCGTAGCTGGAGCAGCCTACGAGCAGTACTTC

j_call: TRBJ2-2
clone_size: .
v_call: TRBV4-1
d_call: .
cdr3_aa: CASSQPLAWERGTGELFF
cdr3_nt: TGCGCCAGCAGCCAACCGCTCGCATGGGAGAGGGGGACCGGGGAGCTGTTTTTT

j_call: TRBJ2-1
clone_size: few
v_call: TRBV18
d_call: TRBD1
cdr3_aa: CASSPYGQDKYNEQFF
cdr3_nt: TGTGCCAGCTCACCCTACGGACAGGACAAATACAATGAGCAGTTCTTC

j_call: TRBJ2-5
clone_size: .
v_call: TRBV19
d_call: TRBD2
cdr3_aa: CASSTGTSGKAETQYF
cdr3_nt: TGTGCCAGTAGTACCGGAACTAGCGGGAAGGCGGAGACCCAGTACTTC

j_call: TRBJ2-5
clone_size: .
v_call: TRBV3-1
d_call: .
cdr3_aa: CASSQDWGTETQYF
cdr3_nt: TGTGCCAGCAGCCAAGATTGGGGGACAGAGACCCAGTACTTC

j_call: TRBJ1-2
clone_size: few
v_call: TRBV18
d_call: TRBD1
cdr3_aa: CASSLKQGADGYTF
cdr3_nt: TGTGCCAGCTCACTAAAACAGGGGGCGGATGGCTACACCTTC

j_call: TRBJ2-1
clone_size: many
v_call: TRBV19
d_call: .
cdr3_aa: CASSSSGRDYNEQFF
cdr3_nt: TGTGCCAGTAGTAGCTCAGGCAGGGACTACAATGAGCAGTTCTTC

j_call: TRBJ2-7
clone_size: few
v_call: TRBV7-2
d_call: .
cdr3_aa: CASSFAHEQYF
cdr3_nt: TGTGCCAGCAGCTTCGCCCACGAGCAGTACTTC

j_call: TRBJ2-7
clone_size: few
v_call: TRBV4-3
d_call: .
cdr3_aa: CASSQDSSWRYEQYF
cdr3_nt: TGCGCCAGCAGCCAAGACAGCAGCTGGAGATACGAGCAGTACTTC

j_call: TRBJ2-1
clone_size: few
v_call: TRBV10-3
d_call: .
cdr3_aa: CAISEGDSGPSSYNEQFF
cdr3_nt: TGTGCCATCAGTGAAGGGGATAGCGGCCCGAGCTCCTACAATGAGCAGTTCTTC

j_call: TRBJ1-2
clone_size: few
v_call: TRBV18
d_call: TRBD1
cdr3_aa: CASSLGQGAAYGYTF
cdr3_nt: TGTGCCAGCTCACTCGGACAGGGGGCGGCCTATGGCTACACCTTC

j_call: TRBJ2-7
clone_size: few
v_call: TRBV2
d_call: TRBD2
cdr3_aa: CASRPGLAGGPAGEQYF
cdr3_nt: TGTGCCAGCAGGCCGGGACTAGCGGGAGGCCCAGCAGGGGAGCAGTACTTC

j_call: TRBJ1-2
clone_size: few
v_call: TRBV4-2
d_call: .
cdr3_aa: CASSPQRTGGYTF
cdr3_nt: TGTGCCAGCAGCCCTCAACGGACGGGCGGCTACACCTTC

j_call: TRBJ2-7
clone_size: many
v_call: TRBV5-1
d_call: .
cdr3_aa: CASSRFDSGLGEQYF
cdr3_nt: TGCGCCAGCAGCCGATTCGACAGTGGCCTGGGCGAGCAGTACTTC

j_call: TRBJ2-1
clone_size: few
v_call: TRBV9
d_call: .
cdr3_aa: CASSVGSSGVDEQFF
cdr3_nt: TGTGCCAGCAGCGTAGGGTCCTCCGGAGTGGATGAGCAGTTCTTC

j_call: TRBJ1-2
clone_size: few
v_call: TRBV20-1
d_call: .
cdr3_aa: CSAKQGSHGYTF
cdr3_nt: TGCAGTGCCAAGCAGGGGTCCCATGGCTACACCTTC

j_call: TRBJ1-5
clone_size: few
v_call: TRBV7-9
d_call: .
cdr3_aa: CASSLGGQALPQHF
cdr3_nt: TGTGCCAGCAGCTTAGGGGGACAAGCCTTGCCCCAGCATTTT

j_call: TRBJ1-5
clone_size: .
v_call: TRBV12-3/TRBV12-4
d_call: .
cdr3_aa: CASSFGAVNQPQHF
cdr3_nt: TGTGCCAGCAGTTTTGGGGCGGTAAATCAGCCCCAGCATTTT

j_call: TRBJ2-3
clone_size: few
v_call: TRBV28
d_call: .
cdr3_aa: CASSLVGLDTQYF
cdr3_nt: TGTGCCAGCAGTTTGGTGGGACTAGATACGCAGTATTTT

j_call: TRBJ1-5
clone_size: .
v_call: TRBV7-2
d_call: TRBD1
cdr3_aa: CASRPRDERDRDFYSNQPQHF
cdr3_nt: TGTGCCAGCAGACCTAGGGACGAAAGGGACAGGGACTTCTATAGCAATCAGCCCCAGCATTTT

j_call: TRBJ2-3
clone_size: .
v_call: TRBV9
d_call: .
cdr3_aa: CASSPPGARLDPDTQYF
cdr3_nt: TGTGCCAGCAGCCCTCCCGGGGCACGGCTGGATCCAGATACGCAGTATTTT

j_call: TRBJ1-1
clone_size: few
v_call: TRBV5-4
d_call: TRBD1
cdr3_aa: CASSAPGQGLTEAFF
cdr3_nt: TGTGCCAGCAGCGCACCGGGACAGGGGTTAACTGAAGCTTTCTTT

j_call: TRBJ2-5
clone_size: once
v_call: TRBV15
d_call: .
cdr3_aa: CATSRARGETQYF
cdr3_nt: TGTGCCACCAGCAGAGCGCGGGGAGAGACCCAGTACTTC

j_call: TRBJ2-7
clone_size: few
v_call: TRBV20-1
d_call: TRBD1
cdr3_aa: CSAKGQGLSYEQYF
cdr3_nt: TGCAGTGCGAAGGGACAGGGCCTGAGCTACGAGCAGTACTTC

j_call: TRBJ2-1
clone_size: many
v_call: TRBV20-1
d_call: .
cdr3_aa: CSARDGSSYNEQFF
cdr3_nt: TGCAGTGCTAGAGACGGAAGCTCCTACAATGAGCAGTTCTTC

j_call: TRBJ2-1
clone_size: many
v_call: TRBV6-6
d_call: TRBD2
cdr3_aa: CASSYPGLAGGKRDEQFF
cdr3_nt: TGTGCCAGCAGTTACCCGGGACTAGCGGGAGGGAAGCGAGATGAGCAGTTCTTC

j_call: TRBJ2-7
clone_size: .
v_call: TRBV6-2/TRBV6-3
d_call: .
cdr3_aa: CASTLHVSYEQYF
cdr3_nt: TGTGCCAGCACCCTTCACGTATCCTACGAGCAGTACTTC

j_call: TRBJ2-1
clone_size: many
v_call: TRBV11-3
d_call: TRBD1
cdr3_aa: CASASHQGVSYNEQFF
cdr3_nt: TGTGCCAGCGCTTCCCACCAGGGGGTATCCTACAATGAGCAGTTCTTC

j_call: TRBJ2-4
clone_size: .
v_call: TRBV19
d_call: .
cdr3_aa: CASTAGNAKNIQYF
cdr3_nt: TGTGCCAGTACCGCTGGGAACGCCAAAAACATTCAGTACTTC

j_call: TRBJ2-5
clone_size: many
v_call: TRBV29-1
d_call: .
cdr3_aa: CSVLAQDQETQYF
cdr3_nt: TGCAGCGTCCTGGCCCAGGACCAAGAGACCCAGTACTTC

j_call: TRBJ2-5
clone_size: many
v_call: TRBV29-1
d_call: .
cdr3_aa: CSVEKETQYF
cdr3_nt: TGCAGCGTTGAAAAAGAGACCCAGTACTTC

j_call: TRBJ1-1
clone_size: .
v_call: TRBV3-1
d_call: TRBD1
cdr3_aa: CASSQGDRGSTEAFF
cdr3_nt: TGTGCCAGCAGCCAAGGGGACAGGGGGAGCACTGAAGCTTTCTTT

j_call: TRBJ1-1
clone_size: once
v_call: TRBV10-1
d_call: TRBD1
cdr3_aa: CASSGQGKTEAFF
cdr3_nt: TGCGCCAGCAGCGGACAGGGGAAAACTGAAGCTTTCTTT

j_call: TRBJ1-1
clone_size: few
v_call: TRBV7-9
d_call: .
cdr3_aa: CASSLVRATNTEAFF
cdr3_nt: TGTGCCAGCAGCTTAGTTCGGGCGACGAACACTGAAGCTTTCTTT

j_call: TRBJ2-7
clone_size: many
v_call: TRBV29-1
d_call: TRBD1
cdr3_aa: CSGGTGWYEQYF
cdr3_nt: TGCAGCGGGGGGACAGGGTGGTACGAGCAGTACTTC

j_call: TRBJ2-1
clone_size: .
v_call: TRBV12-3/TRBV12-4
d_call: TRBD2
cdr3_aa: CASSLSGRVYNEQFF
cdr3_nt: TGTGCCAGCAGCCTAAGCGGGAGGGTATACAATGAGCAGTTCTTC

j_call: TRBJ1-2
clone_size: many
v_call: TRBV4-2
d_call: TRBD1
cdr3_aa: CASSPEPRQGGIYGYTF
cdr3_nt: TGTGCCAGCAGCCCCGAACCCCGACAGGGCGGGATATATGGCTACACCTTC

j_call: TRBJ1-5
clone_size: few
v_call: TRBV20-1
d_call: .
cdr3_aa: CSAREGRRYSNQPQHF
cdr3_nt: TGCAGTGCTAGAGAAGGACGGCGGTATAGCAATCAGCCCCAGCATTTT

j_call: TRBJ1-5
clone_size: many
v_call: TRBV7-8
d_call: TRBD1
cdr3_aa: CASSSLGQGGEPQHF
cdr3_nt: TGTGCCAGCAGCTCCCTGGGACAGGGCGGCGAGCCCCAGCATTTT

j_call: TRBJ1-6
clone_size: many
v_call: TRBV11-2
d_call: .
cdr3_aa: CASSLGVTYNSPLHF
cdr3_nt: TGTGCCAGCAGCTTAGGGGTGACCTATAATTCACCCCTCCACTTT

j_call: TRBJ2-2
clone_size: many
v_call: TRBV2
d_call: .
cdr3_aa: CASSENRRAAGELFF
cdr3_nt: TGTGCCAGCAGCGAGAATAGGAGGGCGGCCGGGGAGCTGTTTTTT

j_call: TRBJ2-3
clone_size: many
v_call: TRBV6-2/TRBV6-3
d_call: TRBD1
cdr3_aa: CASSPGQITDTQYF
cdr3_nt: TGTGCCAGCAGCCCGGGACAGATCACAGATACGCAGTATTTT

j_call: TRBJ2-3
clone_size: few
v_call: TRBV7-8
d_call: TRBD2
cdr3_aa: CASSKAGRGFTDTQYF
cdr3_nt: TGTGCCAGCAGCAAAGCGGGGCGGGGGTTCACAGATACGCAGTATTTT

j_call: TRBJ2-1
clone_size: many
v_call: TRBV7-9
d_call: TRBD1
cdr3_aa: CASSHRDREYNEQFF
cdr3_nt: TGTGCCAGCAGCCACCGGGACAGGGAGTACAATGAGCAGTTCTTC

j_call: TRBJ1-4
clone_size: many
v_call: TRBV6-5
d_call: .
cdr3_aa: CASRTANEKLFF
cdr3_nt: TGTGCCAGCAGGACAGCGAATGAAAAACTGTTTTTT

j_call: TRBJ1-2
clone_size: .
v_call: TRBV29-1
d_call: TRBD1
cdr3_aa: CSVVSGQHYGYTF
cdr3_nt: TGCAGCGTTGTCTCGGGACAGCATTATGGCTACACCTTC

j_call: TRBJ2-5
clone_size: many
v_call: TRBV27
d_call: .
cdr3_aa: CASSFQGSLRETQYF
cdr3_nt: TGTGCCAGCAGTTTCCAGGGGTCTCTGCGAGAGACCCAGTACTTC

j_call: TRBJ2-3
clone_size: .
v_call: TRBV7-9
d_call: .
cdr3_aa: CANSLLDVDTQYF
cdr3_nt: TGTGCCAACAGCTTACTAGACGTAGATACGCAGTATTTT

j_call: TRBJ2-3
clone_size: many
v_call: TRBV27
d_call: .
cdr3_aa: CASSLISPTDTQYF
cdr3_nt: TGTGCCAGCAGTTTAATAAGCCCCACAGATACGCAGTATTTT

j_call: TRBJ2-2
clone_size: .
v_call: TRBV12-5
d_call: .
cdr3_aa: CASGSLTGELFF
cdr3_nt: TGTGCTAGTGGTTCCCTCACCGGGGAGCTGTTTTTT

j_call: TRBJ2-7
clone_size: many
v_call: TRBV6-6
d_call: TRBD2
cdr3_aa: CASSYSSGGPISYEQYF
cdr3_nt: TGTGCCAGCAGTTATTCTAGCGGGGGGCCAATCTCCTACGAGCAGTACTTC